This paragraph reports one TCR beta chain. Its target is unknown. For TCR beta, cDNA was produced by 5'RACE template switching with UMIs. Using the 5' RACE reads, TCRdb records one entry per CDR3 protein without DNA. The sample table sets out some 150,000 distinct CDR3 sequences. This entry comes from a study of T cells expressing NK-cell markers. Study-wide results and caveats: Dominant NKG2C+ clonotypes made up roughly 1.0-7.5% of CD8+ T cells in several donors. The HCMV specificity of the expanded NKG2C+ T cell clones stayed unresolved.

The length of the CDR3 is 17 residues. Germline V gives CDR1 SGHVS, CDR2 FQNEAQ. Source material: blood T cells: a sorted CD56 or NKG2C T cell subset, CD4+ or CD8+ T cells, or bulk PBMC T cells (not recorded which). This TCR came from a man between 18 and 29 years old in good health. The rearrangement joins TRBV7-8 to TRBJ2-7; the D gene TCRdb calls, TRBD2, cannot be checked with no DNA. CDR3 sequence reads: CASSSTVLRGGPYEQYF. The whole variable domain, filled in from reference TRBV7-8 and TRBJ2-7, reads GAGVSQSPRYKVAKRGQDVALRCDPISGHVSLFWYQQALGQGPEFLTYFQNEAQLDKSGLPSDRFFAERPEGSVSTLKIQRTQQEDSAVYLCASSSTVLRGGPYEQYFGPGTRLTVT.